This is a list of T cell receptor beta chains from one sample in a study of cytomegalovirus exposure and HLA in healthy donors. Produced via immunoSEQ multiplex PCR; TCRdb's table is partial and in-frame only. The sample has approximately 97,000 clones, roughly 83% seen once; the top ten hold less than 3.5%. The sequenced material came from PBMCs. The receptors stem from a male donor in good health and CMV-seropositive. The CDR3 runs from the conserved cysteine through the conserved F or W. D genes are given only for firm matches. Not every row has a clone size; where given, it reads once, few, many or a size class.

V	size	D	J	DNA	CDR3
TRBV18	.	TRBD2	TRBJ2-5	TGTGCCAGCTCAGCCCTCAGCGGGGGCACCCAAGAGACCCAGTACTTC	CASSALSGGTQETQYF
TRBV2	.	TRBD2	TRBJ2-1	TGTACTGGGGGAACTAGCGGGGCCTACAATGAGCAGTTCTTC	CTGGTSGAYNEQFF
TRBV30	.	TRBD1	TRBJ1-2	TGTGCCTGGAGCCCAGACAGGGGGCATGGCTACACCTTC	CAWSPDRGHGYTF
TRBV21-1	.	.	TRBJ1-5	TGTGCCAGCAGCGCCCCTACAGGGAAGAATCAGCCCCAGCATTTT	CASSAPTGKNQPQHF
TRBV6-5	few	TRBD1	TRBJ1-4	TGTGCCAGCAGTCCGAGGACAGGGGGGAATGAAAAACTGTTTTTT	CASSPRTGGNEKLFF
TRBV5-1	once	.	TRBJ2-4	TGCGCCAGCAGCTTGAGCAGGGTAGAGGACATTCAGTACTTC	CASSLSRVEDIQYF
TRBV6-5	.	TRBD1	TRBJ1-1	TGTGCCAGCAGTTATGGGACAGGGGTCAACACTGAAGCTTTCTTT	CASSYGTGVNTEAFF
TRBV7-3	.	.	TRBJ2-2	TGTGCCAGCAGCCGGGACTCCAGTACCGGGGAGCTGTTTTTT	CASSRDSSTGELFF
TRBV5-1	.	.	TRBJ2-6	TGCGCCAGCAAGGAGGGGTTCTCTGGGGCCAACGTCCTGACTTTC	CASKEGFSGANVLTF
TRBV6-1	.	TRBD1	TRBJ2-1	TGTGCCAGCAGTTTCGACAGGGGGGTCTTGAATGAGCAGTTCTTC	CASSFDRGVLNEQFF
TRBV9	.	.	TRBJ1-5	TGTGCCAGCAGTCCAAGGGGGGGTTTTCAGCCCCAGCATTTT	CASSPRGGFQPQHF
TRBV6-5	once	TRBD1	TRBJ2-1	TGTGCCAGCAGTACTCCGACAGGGCCCAATGAGCAGTTCTTC	CASSTPTGPNEQFF
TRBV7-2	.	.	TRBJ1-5	TGTGCCAGCAGCTTAGAAGCGGGGTCGGGCAATCAGCCCCAGCATTTT	CASSLEAGSGNQPQHF
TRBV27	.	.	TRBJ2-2	TGTGCCAGCAGTCTGACATGGAACACCGGGGAGCTGTTTTTT	CASSLTWNTGELFF
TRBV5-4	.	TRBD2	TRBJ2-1	TGTGCCAGCAGCTGGCTAGCGGGGGGATACAATGAGCAGTTCTTC	CASSWLAGGYNEQFF
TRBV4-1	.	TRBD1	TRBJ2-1	TGCGCCAGCAGCCTTTACCGGGACAGCCATGAGCAGTTCTTC	CASSLYRDSHEQFF
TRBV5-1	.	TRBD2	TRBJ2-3	TGCGCCTCCGGACTAGCGGGGGATACGCAGTATTTT	CASGLAGDTQYF
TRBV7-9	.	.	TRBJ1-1	TGTGCCAGCAGCTTAAACGGGGGGCAAGAAGCTTTCTTT	CASSLNGGQEAFF
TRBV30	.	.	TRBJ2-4	TGTGCCTGGATGGGCAGGAAGAAAAACATTCAGTACTTC	CAWMGRKKNIQYF
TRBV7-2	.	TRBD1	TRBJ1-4	TGTGCCAGCAGCCCATCGACAGGGGGATATGAAAAACTGTTTTTT	CASSPSTGGYEKLFF
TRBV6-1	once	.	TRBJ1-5	TGTGCCAGCAGTGCCTTAAATCAGCCCCAGCATTTT	CASSALNQPQHF
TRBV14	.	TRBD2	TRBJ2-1	TGTGCCAGCAGCCAACTCGGGGGGGCCTACAATGAGCAGTTCTTC	CASSQLGGAYNEQFF
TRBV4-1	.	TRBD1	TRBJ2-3	TGCGCCAGCAGCCAGGCAGACAGGGCAAGCACAGATACGCAGTATTTT	CASSQADRASTDTQYF
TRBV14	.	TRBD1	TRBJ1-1	TGTGCCAGCAGCCAAGATTGGCCAGGGGGAAGGACTGAAGCTTTCTTT	CASSQDWPGGRTEAFF
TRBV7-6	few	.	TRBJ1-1	TGTGCCAGCAGCTTAGTGTCGGAGATCTCAGAAGCTTTCTTT	CASSLVSEISEAFF
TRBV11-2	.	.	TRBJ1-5	TGTGCCAGCAGCTTAGATATGAGTGGTCAACAGCCCCAGCATTTT	CASSLDMSGQQPQHF
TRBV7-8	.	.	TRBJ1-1	TGTGCCAGCAGCTCCCCGGACACCATGGGCACTGAAGCTTTCTTT	CASSSPDTMGTEAFF
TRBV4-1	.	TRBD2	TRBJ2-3	TGCGCCAGCAGCCAAGATCGTACTAGCGGGGGGGCAGATACGCAGTATTTT	CASSQDRTSGGADTQYF
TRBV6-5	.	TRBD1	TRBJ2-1	TGTGCCAGCACCCAGACAGGGGGCACCTACAATGAGCAGTTCTTC	CASTQTGGTYNEQFF
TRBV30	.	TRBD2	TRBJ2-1	TGTGCCTGGAGTGTTCCTAGCGGGGGGATAGCTGAGCAGTTCTTC	CAWSVPSGGIAEQFF
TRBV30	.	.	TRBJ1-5	TGTGCCTGGAGTGCCCAGGGTCCTCCGCCCCAGCATTTT	CAWSAQGPPPQHF
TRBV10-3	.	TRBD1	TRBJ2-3	TGTGCCATCAGTGAGGGGGACAGGGTGGCGTATTTT	CAISEGDRVAYF
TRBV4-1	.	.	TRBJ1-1	TGCGCCAGCAGCCAAGGGAGAGTGAACACTGAAGCTTTCTTT	CASSQGRVNTEAFF
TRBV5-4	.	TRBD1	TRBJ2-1	TGTGCCAGCAGCAGAGGACAGGGGAGCAATGAGCAGTTCTTC	CASSRGQGSNEQFF
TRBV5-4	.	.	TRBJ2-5	TGTGCCAGCAGCCGGTTTGACCAAGAGACCCAGTACTTC	CASSRFDQETQYF
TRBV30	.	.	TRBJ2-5	TGTGCCTGGGAAGAAGGGGGGGGCCGGACCCAGTACTTC	CAWEEGGGRTQYF
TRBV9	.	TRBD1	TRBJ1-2	TGTGGGGGGGACAGGGTAAATGGCTACACCTTC	CGGDRVNGYTF
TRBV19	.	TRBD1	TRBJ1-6	TGTGCCAGTAGTACCTTGGGACAGGTTAATTCACCCCTCCACTTT	CASSTLGQVNSPLHF
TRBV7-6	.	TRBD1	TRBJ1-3	TGTGCCAGCAGCTTATTAAGCAGGACAGGGACTGGAAACACCATATATTTT	CASSLLSRTGTGNTIYF
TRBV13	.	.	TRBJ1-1	TGTGCCAGCAGCCCGATGGGCGGACAGAACACTGAAGCTTTCTTT	CASSPMGGQNTEAFF
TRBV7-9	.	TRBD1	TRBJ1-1	TGTGCCAGCAGCGAAGGACAGGGCAGTGAAGCTTTCTTT	CASSEGQGSEAFF
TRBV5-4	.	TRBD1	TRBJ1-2	TGTGCCAGCAGCTTGAAGACAGGGGGTAACTATGGCTACACCTTC	CASSLKTGGNYGYTF
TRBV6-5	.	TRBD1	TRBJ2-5	TGTGCCAGCAGTTACGAAGACAGGGCCGTCCAGTACTTC	CASSYEDRAVQYF
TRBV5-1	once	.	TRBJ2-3	TGCGCCAGCAGTGGGGGGTATAACACAGATACGCAGTATTTT	CASSGGYNTDTQYF
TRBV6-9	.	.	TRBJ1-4	TGTGCCAGCAGTTATGGGGGGGGTAATGAAAAACTGTTTTTT	CASSYGGGNEKLFF
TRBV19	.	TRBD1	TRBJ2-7	TGTGCCAGTAGTCTGACAGGGGGGAACTACGAGCAGTACTTC	CASSLTGGNYEQYF
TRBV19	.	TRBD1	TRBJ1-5	TGTGCCAGTAGTCCTCCCCGGACAGGGATAAATCAGCCCCAGCATTTT	CASSPPRTGINQPQHF
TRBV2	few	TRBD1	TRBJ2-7	TGTGCCAGCAGTGTTAACAGGGGGTTCGAGCAGTACTTC	CASSVNRGFEQYF
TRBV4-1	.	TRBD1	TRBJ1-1	TGCGCCAGCAGCCTGACACGACAGGGATACACTGAAGCTTTCTTT	CASSLTRQGYTEAFF
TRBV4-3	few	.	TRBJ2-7	TGCGCCAGCAGCCAAGATGAACAGGGAAACTACGAGCAGTACTTC	CASSQDEQGNYEQYF
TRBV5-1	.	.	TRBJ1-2	TGCGCCAGCAGCCCCGGGACATCTAACTATGGCTACACCTTC	CASSPGTSNYGYTF
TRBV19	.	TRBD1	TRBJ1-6	TGTGCCAGTAGTAAGCGCCCGACAGGGGTGAATTCACCCCTCCACTTT	CASSKRPTGVNSPLHF
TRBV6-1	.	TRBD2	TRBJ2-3	TGTGCCAGCAGTGAAGGGGGGGGAAGCACAGATACGCAGTATTTT	CASSEGGGSTDTQYF
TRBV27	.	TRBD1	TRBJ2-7	TGTGCCAGCAGTTCCCGAACAGGGGGCGCAGTATATGGGCAGTACTTC	CASSSRTGGAVYGQYF